A selection of T cell receptor beta chains follows, all from one sample in a study of identical twins. Using its own MiXCR run on the 5' RACE reads, TCRdb lists one record per CDR3 protein. The sample holds about 470,000 distinct CDR3 sequences; about 24% are singletons and the top ten take roughly 2.8%. The same sample was also studied in work on T cells expressing NK-cell markers.

Sequencing was done on a sample of CD4+ T cells sorted from blood. These receptors originate from a woman aged 18-29 years in good health. CDR3s include the opening cysteine and the closing phenylalanine or tryptophan. The D gene is left open where the match is weak. Size is stated for part of the rows, as once, few or many counts, or as a class when the clone is expanded.

j_gene	v_gene	d_gene	abundance	CDR3nt	CDR3aa
TRBJ2-1	TRBV5-1	NA	NA	TGCGCCAGCAGCTTCACCACTAGGTCGAATGAGCAGTTCTTC	CASSFTTRSNEQFF
TRBJ2-7	TRBV4-3	TRBD2	once	TGCGCCAGCAGCCAAGAGGCGGGAGGTAATACCTACGAGCAGTACTTC	CASSQEAGGNTYEQYF
TRBJ2-1	TRBV7-2	NA	NA	TGTGCCAGCAGCTTACTTCTCGGGGACAATGAGCAGTTCTTC	CASSLLLGDNEQFF
TRBJ2-3	TRBV20-1	NA	few	TGCAGTGCTAGAGATATGTCCACAGATACGCAGTATTTT	CSARDMSTDTQYF
TRBJ2-1	TRBV20-1	NA	NA	TGCAGTGGCGAGCCCAGGGTGGCCAACTCCTACAATGAGCAGTTCTTC	CSGEPRVANSYNEQFF
TRBJ2-1	TRBV12-3/TRBV12-4	NA	NA	TGTGCCAGCAGTCGGACTGCCAACTACAATGAGCAGTTCTTC	CASSRTANYNEQFF
TRBJ2-1	TRBV9	TRBD2	NA	TGTGCCAGCAGCGAGGTAGCGGGGGCGAATGAGCAGTTCTTC	CASSEVAGANEQFF
TRBJ2-7	TRBV12-3/TRBV12-4	TRBD2	few	TGTGCCAGCAGTTGGCTAGCGGGAGGCCGCTACGAGCAGTACTTC	CASSWLAGGRYEQYF
TRBJ1-1	TRBV25-1	NA	NA	TGTGCCAGCGGCCCAACCGGGACGGTGAACACTGAAGCTTTCTTT	CASGPTGTVNTEAFF
TRBJ1-1	TRBV12-3/TRBV12-4	NA	NA	TGTGCCAGCAGTAACCGACGCGACACTGAAGCTTTCTTT	CASSNRRDTEAFF
TRBJ2-7	TRBV9	NA	NA	TGTGCCAGCAGCGTAGAGATGGTTGGGAAGCAGTACTTC	CASSVEMVGKQYF
TRBJ2-2	TRBV28	TRBD1	few	TGTGCCAGCAAGGGAGGACAGGGGAACACCGGGGAGCTGTTTTTT	CASKGGQGNTGELFF
TRBJ2-1	TRBV12-3/TRBV12-4	NA	NA	TGTGCCAGCACCGGTCCGATAAATGAGCAGTTCTTC	CASTGPINEQFF
TRBJ1-5	TRBV10-3	NA	NA	TGTGCCACCGGCGGTAGCAATCAGCCCCAGCATTTT	CATGGSNQPQHF
TRBJ2-6	TRBV2	NA	NA	TGTGCCAGCAGTGAATCTGGCTCTGGGGCCAACGTCCTGACTTTC	CASSESGSGANVLTF
TRBJ1-6	TRBV7-2	NA	NA	TGTGCCAGCAGCTTAGCCCGGGCCGCGTATTCACCCCTCCACTTT	CASSLARAAYSPLHF
TRBJ2-2	TRBV5-6	NA	few	TGTGCCAGCAGCTTGAGAAGGGTTAGCACCGGGGAGCTGTTTTTT	CASSLRRVSTGELFF
TRBJ2-2	TRBV11-2	TRBD2	few	TGTGCCAGCAGCCTAGGGGGACTAGCGGGGACCGGGGAGCTGTTTTTT	CASSLGGLAGTGELFF
TRBJ2-1	TRBV5-1	NA	NA	TGCGCCAGCACCTTGGATACCGGGGAGCAGTTCTTC	CASTLDTGEQFF
TRBJ1-1	TRBV7-2	TRBD1	NA	TGTGCCAGCAGCCCCCGGACAGGGATCATGAACACTGAAGCTTTCTTT	CASSPRTGIMNTEAFF
TRBJ2-5	TRBV7-2	NA	few	TGTGCCAGCAGCTTAGCCGCACTACAAGAGACCCAGTACTTC	CASSLAALQETQYF
TRBJ2-2	TRBV7-9	TRBD1	NA	TGTGCCAGCCTTCCCGGACAGGGGAACACCGGGGAGCTGTTTTTT	CASLPGQGNTGELFF
TRBJ2-3	TRBV12-3/TRBV12-4	TRBD2	few	TGTGCCAGCAGTTTAGCTCTAGCGGGACCAGATACGCAGTATTTT	CASSLALAGPDTQYF